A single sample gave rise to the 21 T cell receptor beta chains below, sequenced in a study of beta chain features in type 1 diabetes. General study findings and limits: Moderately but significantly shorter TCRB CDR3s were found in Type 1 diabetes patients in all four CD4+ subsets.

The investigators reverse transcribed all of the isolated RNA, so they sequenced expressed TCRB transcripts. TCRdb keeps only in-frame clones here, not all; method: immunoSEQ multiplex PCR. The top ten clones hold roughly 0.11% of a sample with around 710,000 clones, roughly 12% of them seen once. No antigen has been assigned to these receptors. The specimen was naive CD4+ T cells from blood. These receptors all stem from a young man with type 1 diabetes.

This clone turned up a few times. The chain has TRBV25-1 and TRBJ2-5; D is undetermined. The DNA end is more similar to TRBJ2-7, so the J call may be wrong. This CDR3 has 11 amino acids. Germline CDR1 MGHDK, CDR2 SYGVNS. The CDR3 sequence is CASSEWDEQYF. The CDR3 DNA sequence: TGTGCCAGCAGTGAATGGGACGAGCAGTACTTC.

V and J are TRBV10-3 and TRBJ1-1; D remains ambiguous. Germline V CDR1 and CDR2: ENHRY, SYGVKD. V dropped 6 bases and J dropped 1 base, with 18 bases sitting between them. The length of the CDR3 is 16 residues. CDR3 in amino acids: CAISTSAQGANTEAFF. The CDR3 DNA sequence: TGTGCCATCAGCACTTCCGCCCAAGGAGCGAACACTGAAGCTTTCTTT.

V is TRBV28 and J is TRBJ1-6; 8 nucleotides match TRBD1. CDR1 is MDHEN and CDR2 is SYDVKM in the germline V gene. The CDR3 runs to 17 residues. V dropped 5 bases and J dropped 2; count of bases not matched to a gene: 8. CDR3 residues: CASSTWTGSAYNSPLHF. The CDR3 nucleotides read TGTGCCAGCAGTACCTGGACAGGGTCGGCCTATAATTCACCCCTCCACTTT.

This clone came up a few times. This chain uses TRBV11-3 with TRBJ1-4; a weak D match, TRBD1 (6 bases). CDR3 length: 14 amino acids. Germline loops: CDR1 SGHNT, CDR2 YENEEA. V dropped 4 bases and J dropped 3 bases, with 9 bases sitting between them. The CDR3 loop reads CASSSQGPNEKLFF. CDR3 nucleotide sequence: TGTGCCAGCAGCTCACAGGGCCCTAATGAAAAACTGTTTTTT.

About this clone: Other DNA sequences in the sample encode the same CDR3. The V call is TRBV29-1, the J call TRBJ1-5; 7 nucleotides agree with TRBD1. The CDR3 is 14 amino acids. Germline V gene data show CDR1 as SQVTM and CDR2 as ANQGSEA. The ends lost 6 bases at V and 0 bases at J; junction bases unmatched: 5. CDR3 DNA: TGCAGCGTGGGGACAGAATATAGCAATCAGCCCCAGCATTTT. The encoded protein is CSVGTEYSNQPQHF. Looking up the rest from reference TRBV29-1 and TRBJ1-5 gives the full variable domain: SAVISQKPSRDICQRGTSLTIQCQVDSQVTMMFWYRQQPGQSLTLIATANQGSEATYESGFVIDKFPISRPNLTFSTLTVSNMSPEDSSIYLCSVGTEYSNQPQHFGDGTRLSIL.

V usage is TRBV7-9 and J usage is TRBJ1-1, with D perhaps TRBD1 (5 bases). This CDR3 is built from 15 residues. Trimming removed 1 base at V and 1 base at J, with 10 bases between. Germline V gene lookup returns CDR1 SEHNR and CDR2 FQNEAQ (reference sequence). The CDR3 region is CASSLDDGGNTEAFF. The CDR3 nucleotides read TGTGCCAGCAGCTTAGATGACGGGGGGAACACTGAAGCTTTCTTT.

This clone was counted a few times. The CDR3 loop reads CASSLFGQGTHEQYF. For the CDR3, the DNA is TGTGCCAGCAGTTTGTTTGGACAGGGTACCCACGAGCAGTACTTC. The V and J genes are TRBV28 and TRBJ2-7; TRBD1 matches at 8 bases. J was trimmed by 5 bases and V by 3 bases; bases with no gene match: 9. The CDR3 sequence is 15 residues long. The germline V gene encodes CDR1 MDHEN and CDR2 SYDVKM.

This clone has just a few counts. CDR3 bases: TGCGCCAGCAGCCAAGGGATCTCTGGAAACACCATATATTTT. Amino acids: CASSQGISGNTIYF. This chain connects TRBV4-3 to TRBJ1-3, with D uncertain. The germline V gene has CDR1 LGHNA and CDR2 YSLEER. This CDR3 region has 14 residues. V was clipped by 1 base and J by 0 bases, with 4 bases between them.

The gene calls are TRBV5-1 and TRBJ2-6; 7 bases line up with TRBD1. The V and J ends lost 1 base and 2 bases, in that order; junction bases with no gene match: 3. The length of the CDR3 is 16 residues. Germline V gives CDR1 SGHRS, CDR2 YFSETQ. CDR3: CASSLTGAPGANVLTF. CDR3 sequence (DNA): TGCGCCAGCAGCTTGACAGGGGCCCCTGGGGCCAACGTCCTGACTTTC.

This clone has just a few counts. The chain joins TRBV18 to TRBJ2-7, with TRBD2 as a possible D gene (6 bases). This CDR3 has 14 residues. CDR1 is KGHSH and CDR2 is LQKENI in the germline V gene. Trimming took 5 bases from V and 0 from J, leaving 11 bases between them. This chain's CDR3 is CASSWTGASYEQYF. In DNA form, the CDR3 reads TGTGCCAGCTCATGGACGGGAGCCTCCTACGAGCAGTACTTC.

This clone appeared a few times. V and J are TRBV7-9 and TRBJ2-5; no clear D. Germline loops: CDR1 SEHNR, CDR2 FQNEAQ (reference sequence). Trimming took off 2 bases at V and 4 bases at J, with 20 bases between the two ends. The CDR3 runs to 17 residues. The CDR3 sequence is CASSLNNRTRKGETQYF. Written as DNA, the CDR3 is TGTGCCAGCAGCTTAAATAATCGAACCCGGAAAGGAGAGACCCAGTACTTC.

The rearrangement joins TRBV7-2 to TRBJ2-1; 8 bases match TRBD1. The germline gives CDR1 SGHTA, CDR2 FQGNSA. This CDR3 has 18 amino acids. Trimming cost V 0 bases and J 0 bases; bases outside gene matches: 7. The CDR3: CASSLASPGQGSYNEQFF. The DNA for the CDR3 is TGTGCCAGCAGCTTAGCCAGCCCTGGACAGGGCTCCTACAATGAGCAGTTCTTC. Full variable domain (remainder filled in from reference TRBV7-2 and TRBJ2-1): GAGVSQSPSNKVTEKGKDVELRCDPISGHTALYWYRQSLGQGLEFLIYFQGNSAPDKSGLPSDRFSAERTGGSVSTLTIQRTQQEDSAVYLCASSLASPGQGSYNEQFFGPGTRLTVL.

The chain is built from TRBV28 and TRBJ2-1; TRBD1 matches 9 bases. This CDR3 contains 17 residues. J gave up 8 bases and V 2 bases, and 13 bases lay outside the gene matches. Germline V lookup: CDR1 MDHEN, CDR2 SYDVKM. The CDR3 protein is CASSLRQGVSSFDEQFF. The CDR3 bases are TGTGCCAGCAGTTTACGACAGGGGGTCTCAAGTTTCGATGAGCAGTTCTTC.

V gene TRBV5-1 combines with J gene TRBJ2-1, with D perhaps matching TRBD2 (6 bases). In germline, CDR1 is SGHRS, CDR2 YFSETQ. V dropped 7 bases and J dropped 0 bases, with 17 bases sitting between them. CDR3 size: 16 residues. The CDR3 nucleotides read TGCGCCAGCGAACCGGGAGTTCCCCGCTCCTACAATGAGCAGTTCTTC. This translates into CASEPGVPRSYNEQFF.

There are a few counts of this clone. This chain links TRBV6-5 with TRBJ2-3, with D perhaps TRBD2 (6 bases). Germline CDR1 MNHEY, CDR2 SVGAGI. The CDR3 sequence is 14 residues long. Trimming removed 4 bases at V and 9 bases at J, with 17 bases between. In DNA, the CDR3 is TGTGCCAGCAGTTGGGACTCCAACCAGATAACGCAGTATTTT. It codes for CASSWDSNQITQYF.

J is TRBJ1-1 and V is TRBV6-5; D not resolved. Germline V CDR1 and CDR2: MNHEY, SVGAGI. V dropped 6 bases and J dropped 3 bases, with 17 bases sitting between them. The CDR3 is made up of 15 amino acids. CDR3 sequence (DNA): TGTGCCAGCAGCCGCTCCGCGAATGAAGACACTGAAGCTTTCTTT. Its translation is CASSRSANEDTEAFF.

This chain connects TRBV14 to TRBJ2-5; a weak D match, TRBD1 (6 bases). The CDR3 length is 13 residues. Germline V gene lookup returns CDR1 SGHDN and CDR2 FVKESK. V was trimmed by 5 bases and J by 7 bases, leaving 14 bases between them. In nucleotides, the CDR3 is TGTGCCAGCAGCTCACGGTTACAGGGGACCCAGTACTTC. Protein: CASSSRLQGTQYF.

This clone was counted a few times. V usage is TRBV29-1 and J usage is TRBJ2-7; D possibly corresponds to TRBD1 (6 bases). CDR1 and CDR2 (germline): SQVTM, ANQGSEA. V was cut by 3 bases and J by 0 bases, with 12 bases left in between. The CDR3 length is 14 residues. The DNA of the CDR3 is TGCAGCGTTGACGTAACAGGGAACTCCTACGAGCAGTACTTC. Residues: CSVDVTGNSYEQYF.

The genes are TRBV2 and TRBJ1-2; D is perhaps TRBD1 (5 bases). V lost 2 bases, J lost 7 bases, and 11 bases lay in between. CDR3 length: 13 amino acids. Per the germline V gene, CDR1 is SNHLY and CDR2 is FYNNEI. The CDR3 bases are TGTGCCAGCAGTGAAACGGGGAGGGGTGGCTACACCTTC. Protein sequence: CASSETGRGGYTF.

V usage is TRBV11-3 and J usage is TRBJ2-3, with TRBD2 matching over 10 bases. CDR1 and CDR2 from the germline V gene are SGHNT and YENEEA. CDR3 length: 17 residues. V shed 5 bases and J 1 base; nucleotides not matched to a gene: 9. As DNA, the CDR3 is TGTGCCAGCAGCCCTAGGGGAGGGACTAGCGGCACAGATACGCAGTATTTT. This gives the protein CASSPRGGTSGTDTQYF.

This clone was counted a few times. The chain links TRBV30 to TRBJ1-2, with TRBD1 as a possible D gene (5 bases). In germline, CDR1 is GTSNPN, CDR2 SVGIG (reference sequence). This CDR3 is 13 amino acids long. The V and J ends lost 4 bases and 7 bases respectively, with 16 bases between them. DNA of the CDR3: TGTGCCTGGACGACAGTCCTACCAGGTGGCTACACCTTC. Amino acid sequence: CAWTTVLPGGYTF.